This TCR beta chain stems from a study of cytomegalovirus exposure and HLA in healthy donors (dated by TCRdb to 2017 to 2019). About the study as a whole: According to an earlier analysis of a few hundred of the donors, some 180 million T cells yielded 95 million to 140 million unique TCR beta sequences and 276 Gb of sequence data. About 280 gigabases of sequencing data and 75 million to 85 million unique TCR sequences made up an early release that covered over 550 HLA-typed donors. Of the 398 genotyped donors, roughly 80% fell in the genetic ancestry cluster associated with self-reported Caucasian donors. The study aimed to test whether signatures of past pathogen exposure could be identified by cataloging public T cell receptors. The T cell repertoires of some 700 subjects were profiled by immunosequencing and related to cytomegalovirus serostatus. A separate validation cohort of 90 to 150 different subjects was used in addition to the roughly 720-subject first cohort. High-throughput TCR immunosequencing, statistical association of individual TCRs with disease status, and machine learning were combined to predict cytomegalovirus infection status. To study patterns of TCR occurrence, a later analysis re-analyzed previously published TCR beta repertoires from 550 to 800 donors and added high-resolution HLA genotyping. Rather than using new phenotypic data, the later analysis identified candidate immune exposures from TCR beta sequences and from how often those sequences occurred across donors. An earlier analysis of roughly 600 of the donors used high-throughput TCR beta sequencing to judge whether each TCR beta V gene segment behaved as functional or pseudogenic. Donor age, sex, ethnicity and CMV serostatus were collected together with the repertoire data. In a later genetic analysis, genome-wide SNP genotypes for about 65% of the 666 donors were used, and that subset was treated as a discovery cohort. Every discovery cohort repertoire had been produced on one sequencing platform. Class I and class II HLA loci were covered by the typing at four-digit resolution. Typing coverage differed by locus: A, B, C, DRB1 and DQB1 were typed in about 629-640 donors, DQA1 in approximately 520, DPA1 in some 600, and DPB1 in 472. Roughly five DR-DQ haplotypes were treated as single units for association and clustering because of strong linkage in the cohort. Among about 410 genotyped donors of the cohort, an average of roughly 230,000 unique TCR beta nucleotide sequences was sequenced per donor, of which 15% to 20% were non-productive.

Trimming accounts for 8 bases at V and 7 bases at J, while the number of junction bases matched to no gene is 11. CDR1 and CDR2 are drawn from the germline V gene: SNHLY, FYNNEI. The CDR3, cysteine through phenylalanine, is 14 amino acids long. CDR3 DNA only is kept here, 42 bases in frame from base 1. Library preparation used the immunoSEQ multiplex PCR assay. For the multiplex PCR, a mixture combining 60 forward primers for TCR Vbeta segments and 13 reverse primers for TCR Jbeta segments was used. The CDR3 region of rearranged TCR beta genes was amplified from genomic DNA by a multiplex PCR assay. The Illumina HiSeq System was used to sequence the amplified TCR beta libraries as 87-base-pair reads. Under the source paper's analysis protocol: A later analysis counted about 82 million unique TCR beta chains across the 550 to 800 repertoires, and 10 million to 12 million of these chains were shared by at least two donors. Raw reads were error-corrected and collapsed into unique sequences with a nearest-neighbor algorithm that merged closely related sequences to remove PCR and sequencing errors. To assign V, D and J gene segments, CDR3 sequences were aligned to IMGT reference sequences. For a sequence to be retained, a match of at least six nucleotides to both a V gene segment and a J gene segment was required. Rearrangements were classified as productive when the CDR3 lacked stop codons and remained in frame with V and J, and all other rearrangements were classified as non-productive. CDR3 was defined by IMGT convention, running from the second conserved V-encoded cysteine to the conserved J-encoded phenylalanine. The earlier analysis of some 550 of the donors excluded any sequence lacking an unambiguous match to a single V gene segment. An earlier analysis of 587 of the donors classified V segments as functional when productive rearrangements were above 56.7% and as segregating when the standard deviation between donors was above 5%. A statistical classification framework was built for diagnosing cytomegalovirus status from the catalog of TCR beta chain sequences. In a later analysis, TCR nucleotide sequences were compared against IMGT/GENE-DB human TR gene sequences so that V and J genes could be assigned. A later analysis assigned CDR3 sequences and most-parsimonious VDJ recombination scenarios with the TCRdist pipeline. In a later analysis, every TCR beta chain was defined by the combination of its CDR3 amino acid sequence and its V-gene family, and reads without a unique V-gene family were dropped. As a way to deal with suspected cross-contamination and a sequencing artifact, a later analysis dropped hundreds of nucleotide sequences that were highly shared and had low generation probability. A later analysis calculated a clonal expansion index for each public chain from normalized within-repertoire ranks of inferred template counts. In a later analysis, generation probabilities were computed with a VDJ recombination model fitted to out-of-frame rearrangements, and the resulting probabilities were checked against IGoR. Hypergeometric tests were used in a later analysis to score TCR-TCR, TCR-HLA and TCR-CMV co-occurrence, with a repertoire-size bias correction applied to the TCR pairs. In a later analysis, false discovery rates were estimated by permuting HLA or CMV assignments 20 times. A later analysis grouped co-occurring TCRs with DBSCAN, adding TCRdist sequence similarity when clustering within HLA-allele-positive subsets. Co-occurrence clustering excluded repertoires with fewer than 30,000 or more than 120,000 public chains, plus five with anomalous nucleotide sharing. TCRdb retrieved this table from immuneACCESS and kept in-frame rearrangements only. Not all clones are present; in checked studies, unresolved V genes account for under half, and no reason is known for the remainder. The D gene and trimming were derived from the DNA, and the V and J assignments and clone size from that table. The sample yields some 170,000 clones; around 80% were counted once. About 1.6% of the sample lies in the top ten.

Overall study results and their limits: Most TCR sequences were observed very rarely across donors, whereas some public TCRs were present in many individuals. In this cohort, only TCR beta chains were sequenced, and detectable features were limited by the absence of alpha or paired-chain data. The authors suggested that the approach could potentially be extended to other disease states and immunological phenotypes. Several of the top co-occurrence clusters appeared to be linked to parvovirus B19, influenza, CMV and Epstein-Barr virus, according to a later analysis. The only immune exposure information available for the cohort was CMV serostatus. In a later analysis, most CMV-associated TCR beta chains were found to appear HLA-restricted, with HLA associations seemingly driven largely by CMV exposure. A cluster of highly shared sequence variants was judged likely to represent a technical artifact of the sequencing pipeline. A later genetic analysis reported fewer N-insertions in productive TCRs among donors in an Asian-associated ancestry cluster than the roughly 690-donor mean. In the study, about 150 TCR beta chains were listed as associated with cytomegalovirus. A few of the identified cytomegalovirus-associated TCR beta chains were confirmed in vitro to be specific for cytomegalovirus antigens. A further reported finding was that TCR beta sequences accurately predicted the HLA-A and HLA-B alleles for most subjects in the first cohort. Because counts were too low, roughly 18 rarely observed V segments, including chromosome 9 orphons, were left out of the earlier analysis of 587 of the donors. In a later analysis, HLA-associated TCR beta chains were found to be more clonally expanded and to have lower generation probabilities than equally common non-associated chains. Sequencing depth was assumed to be roughly uniform across donors in the presence/absence analyses, though that assumption may not hold. Because the 87-base-pair reads could not distinguish some IMGT-functional V segments, including TRBV6-2 and TRBV6-3, those segments were excluded. In an earlier analysis of around 500 of the donors, most TCR beta V segments appeared in productive rearrangements about 87% or about 30% of the time, broadly matching IMGT annotations. V-gene and J-gene trimming of TCR beta chains was associated with a missense DCLRE1C variant in a later genetic analysis, and the association was replicated in an independent cohort. A later analysis found that TCR association rates varied across HLA loci, with DRB1 alleles showing the most associated TCRs and HLA-C alleles the fewest. Correlated functional status among segregating V segments might be attributable to linkage disequilibrium, but an unknown experimental factor could not be ruled out. Cytomegalovirus status was reported to be diagnosed by the classifier with high specificity and sensitivity in both the original and validation cohorts. When HLA alleles, especially DR and DQ, strongly co-occurred, TCR associations were difficult to assign to individual alleles. Specific HLA alleles were associated with over 15,000 TCR beta sequences at a false discovery rate of 0.05 in a later analysis. Because HLA typing was unavailable for some donors at each locus, only the typed subset was used in association tests.

The cohort was made up of roughly 670 healthy bone marrow donors. At the time of sampling, all cohort members were nominally healthy, though unrecorded immune exposures were likely present. The donor tested CMV seropositive and was one of the 289 seropositive cohort members. A peripheral blood sample was provided by each donor, and peripheral blood mononuclear cells were used for TCR beta sequencing. The Qiagen DNeasy Blood Extraction Kit was used to extract genomic DNA from the blood cell samples. With respect to this clone: The antigen it binds to is not known. One base away there is no much larger clone; base qualities are not given.

The TCR comes from a girl aged 5 to 17 in good health and CMV-seropositive. Rearrangement joined TRBV2 to TRBJ2-1, with 7 bases aligning to TRBD2. The sequenced material came from PBMCs. The sequenced DNA: TGTGCCAGCGGCGTTAAGCGGGGTCTGAATGAGCAGTTCTTC. It encodes CASGVKRGLNEQFF.